The clone carrying this T cell receptor (beta chain) showed up many times. This record belongs to a study of T cells in Graves' hyperthyroidism and ophthalmopathy. This CDR3 contains 17 residues. J lost 4 bases, V lost 0 bases, and 12 bases had no gene match. From germline, CDR1 is DFQATT and CDR2 SNEGSKA (reference sequence). The CDR3 regions of TCR beta were amplified from RNA transcripts. The study used the HTBI primer set for a first-round RT-PCR of the TCR CDR3. In TCRdb, the multiplex PCR reads were re-called with MiXCR into one record per CDR3 protein. The sample holds about 420,000 distinct CDR3 sequences, roughly 15% seen once.

Sequenced: blood. V usage is TRBV20-1 and J usage is TRBJ2-5; 9 bases align to TRBD2. This receptor was taken from a woman aged 18-29 years with Graves' hyperthyroidism. CDR3 bases: TGCAGTGCTAGAGATCCAAGGCTAGCGGGACGAGGAGAGACCCAGTACTTC. Encoded protein: CSARDPRLAGRGETQYF.